These T cell receptor beta chains were read from a single sample in a study of cytomegalovirus exposure and HLA in healthy donors. Profiled with immunoSEQ multiplex PCR; TCRdb holds only in-frame clones, not every one. This sample carries approximately 160,000 clones, roughly 84% of them seen once, and the ten largest clones take about 0.39%. Sequencing used PBMCs. The receptors originated from a boy younger than 10 in good health and CMV-seronegative. Each CDR3 is given with its conserved first and last residue. D genes are given only for firm matches. Not all rows give a size; the values are once, few, many and, for expanded clones, a class.

j_gene,abundance,d_gene,v_gene,CDR3aa,CDR3nt
TRBJ1-4,-,-,TRBV25-1,CASSDGTRQAINEKLFF,TGTGCCAGCAGTGATGGCACCCGACAGGCTATTAATGAAAAACTGTTTTTT
TRBJ2-1,-,-,TRBV28,CASSLTRVQGNEQFF,TGTGCCAGCAGTCTCACTCGAGTACAGGGTAATGAGCAGTTCTTC
TRBJ2-3,-,-,TRBV30,CAWSPSGDTQYF,TGTGCCTGGAGTCCAAGCGGGGATACGCAGTATTTT
TRBJ1-5,-,TRBD1,TRBV6-1,CASSDRTGGINQPQHF,TGTGCCAGCAGTGACCGGACAGGTGGCATCAATCAGCCCCAGCATTTT
TRBJ1-1,once,TRBD1,TRBV6-5,CASSRQGIEAFF,TGTGCCAGCAGTAGACAGGGAATTGAAGCTTTCTTT
TRBJ2-5,-,-,TRBV10-3,CAISSAVETQYF,TGTGCCATCAGTTCAGCGGTCGAGACCCAGTACTTC
TRBJ1-1,-,-,TRBV7-9,CASSLGRDAFF,TGTGCCAGCAGCTTAGGCAGGGATGCTTTCTTT
TRBJ1-1,once,TRBD1,TRBV27,CASRRTGGTEAFF,TGTGCCAGCAGAAGGACAGGGGGCACTGAAGCTTTCTTT
TRBJ2-3,-,TRBD1,TRBV29-1,CSAKTGEHTDTQYF,TGCAGCGCCAAGACAGGGGAGCACACAGATACGCAGTATTTT
TRBJ1-2,-,TRBD1,TRBV29-1,CSVAPGTGTLGYGYTF,TGCAGCGTCGCCCCCGGGACAGGGACCCTTGGGTATGGCTACACCTTC
TRBJ2-1,-,TRBD2,TRBV10-1,CASSPSGNYNEQFF,TGCGCCAGCAGTCCGAGCGGGAACTACAATGAGCAGTTCTTC
TRBJ1-1,-,-,TRBV27,CASSLEGADTEAFF,TGTGCCAGCAGTTTAGAGGGCGCGGACACTGAAGCTTTCTTT
TRBJ2-1,-,TRBD1,TRBV10-3,CAIRSTGVNEQFF,TGTGCCATCAGGTCGACAGGGGTTAATGAGCAGTTCTTC
TRBJ2-7,-,TRBD2,TRBV10-1,CASSSSGRTYEQYF,TGCGCCAGCAGTTCTAGCGGTAGAACCTACGAGCAGTACTTC
TRBJ1-1,-,-,TRBV7-7,CASSSSMNTEAFF,TGTGCTAGCAGCTCCTCTATGAACACTGAAGCTTTCTTT
TRBJ2-7,-,TRBD2,TRBV7-9,CASSLRASGSPYEQYF,TGTGCCAGCAGCTTAAGGGCTAGCGGGAGCCCCTACGAGCAGTACTTC
TRBJ1-3,-,-,TRBV2,CASSESSSGNTIYF,TGTGCCAGCAGTGAATCCAGCTCTGGAAACACCATATATTTT
TRBJ2-1,-,-,TRBV28,CASIEAGKSGKEIF,TGTGCCAGCATCGAGGCAGGGAAAAGTGGTAAGGAAATCTTC
TRBJ1-1,few,TRBD1,TRBV4-1,CASSPGQGIMNTEAFF,TGCGCCAGCAGCCCCGGACAGGGGATAATGAACACTGAAGCTTTCTTT
TRBJ2-7,-,TRBD2,TRBV28,CASSLSGSPTYEQYF,TGTGCCAGCAGTTTAAGCGGGAGTCCCACCTACGAGCAGTACTTC
TRBJ2-3,-,-,TRBV27,CASSLPGQTDTQYF,TGTGCCAGCAGTTTGCCCGGACAGACAGATACGCAGTATTTT
TRBJ2-7,-,-,TRBV25-1,CASSSPYSPEQYF,TGTGCCAGCAGTTCACCGTACTCCCCCGAGCAGTACTTC
TRBJ1-2,-,-,TRBV28,CASSLREFYGYTF,TGTGCCAGCAGCCTCAGGGAATTCTATGGCTACACCTTC
TRBJ2-7,-,-,TRBV25-1,CASSEFLAREQYF,TGTGCCAGCAGTGAGTTCCTAGCGAGGGAGCAGTACTTC
TRBJ1-5,few,TRBD1,TRBV4-1,CASGQVQGGSNQPQHF,TGCGCCAGCGGGCAGGTGCAGGGGGGTAGCAATCAGCCCCAGCATTTT
TRBJ2-1,-,TRBD2,TRBV5-1,CASKGGTSGYNEQFF,TGCGCCAGCAAGGGCGGGACTAGCGGGTACAATGAGCAGTTCTTC